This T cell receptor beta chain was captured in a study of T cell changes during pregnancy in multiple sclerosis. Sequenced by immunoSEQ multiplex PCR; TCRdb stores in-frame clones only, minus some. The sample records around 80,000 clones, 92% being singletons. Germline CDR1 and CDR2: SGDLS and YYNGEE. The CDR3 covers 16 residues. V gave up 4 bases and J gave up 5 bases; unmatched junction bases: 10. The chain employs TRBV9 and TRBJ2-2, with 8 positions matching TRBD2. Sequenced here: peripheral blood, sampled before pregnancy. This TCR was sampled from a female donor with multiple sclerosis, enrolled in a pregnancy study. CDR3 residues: CASSPYHSGGTGELFF. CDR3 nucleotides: TGTGCCAGCAGCCCATACCACAGCGGGGGAACCGGGGAGCTGTTTTTT.